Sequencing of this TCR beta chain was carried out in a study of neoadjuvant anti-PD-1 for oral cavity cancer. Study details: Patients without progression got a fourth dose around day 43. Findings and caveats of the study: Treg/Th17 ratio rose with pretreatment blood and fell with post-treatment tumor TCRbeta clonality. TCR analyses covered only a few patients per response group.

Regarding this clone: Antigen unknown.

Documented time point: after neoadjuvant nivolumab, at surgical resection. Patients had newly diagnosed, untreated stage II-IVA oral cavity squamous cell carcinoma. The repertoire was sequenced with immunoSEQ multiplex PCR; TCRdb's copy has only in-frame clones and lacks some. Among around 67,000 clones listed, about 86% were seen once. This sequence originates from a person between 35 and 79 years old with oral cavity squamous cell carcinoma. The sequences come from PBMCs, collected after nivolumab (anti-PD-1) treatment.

The CDR3 DNA follows: TGTGCCAGCAGCTTAGTACTAGCGGCTACGCAGTATTTT. It encodes CASSLVLAATQYF. The chain employs TRBV7-9 and TRBJ2-3; TRBD2 agrees at 8 bases. Germline V gives CDR1 SEHNR, CDR2 FQNEAQ (reference sequence). The junction had 2 bases not matched to a gene; V was cut back by 1 base and J by 8 bases. The CDR3 has 13 amino acids.